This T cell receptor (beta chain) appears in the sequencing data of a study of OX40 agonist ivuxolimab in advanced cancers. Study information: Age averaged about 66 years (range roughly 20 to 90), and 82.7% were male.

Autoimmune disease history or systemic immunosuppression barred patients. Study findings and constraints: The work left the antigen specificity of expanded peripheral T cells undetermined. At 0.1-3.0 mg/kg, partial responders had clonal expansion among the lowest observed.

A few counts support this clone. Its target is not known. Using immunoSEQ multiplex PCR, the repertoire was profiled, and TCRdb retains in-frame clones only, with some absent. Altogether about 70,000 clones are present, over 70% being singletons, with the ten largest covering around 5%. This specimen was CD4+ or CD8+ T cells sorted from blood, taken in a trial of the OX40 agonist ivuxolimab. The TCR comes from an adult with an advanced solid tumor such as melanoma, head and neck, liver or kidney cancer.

The CDR3 reads CASSVVRGNTGELFF. The CDR3 nucleotides read TGTGCCAGCAGCGTAGTTCGGGGTAACACCGGGGAGCTGTTTTTT. The chain is built from TRBV9 and TRBJ2-2, with D possibly TRBD2 on 5 matching bases. V was pared by 0 bases and J by 2 bases, with 8 bases between. This CDR3 is 15 amino acids long. Germline V gene lookup returns CDR1 SGDLS and CDR2 YYNGEE. Filled out from reference TRBV9 and TRBJ2-2, the complete variable domain reads DSGVTQTPKHLITATGQRVTLRCSPRSGDLSVYWYQQSLDQGLQFLIQYYNGEERAKGNILERFSAQQFPDLHSELNLSSLELGDSALYFCASSVVRGNTGELFFGEGSRLTVL.